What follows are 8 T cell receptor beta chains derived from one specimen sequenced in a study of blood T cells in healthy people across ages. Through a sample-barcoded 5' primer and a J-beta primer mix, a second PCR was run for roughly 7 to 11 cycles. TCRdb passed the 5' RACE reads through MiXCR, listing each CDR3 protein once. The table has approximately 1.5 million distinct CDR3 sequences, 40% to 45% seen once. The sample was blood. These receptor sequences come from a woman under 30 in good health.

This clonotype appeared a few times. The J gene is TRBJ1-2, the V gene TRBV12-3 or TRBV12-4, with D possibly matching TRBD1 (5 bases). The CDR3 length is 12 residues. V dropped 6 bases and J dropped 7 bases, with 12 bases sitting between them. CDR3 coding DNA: TGTGCCAGCAGGATCCTGACAGTTGGCTACACCTTC. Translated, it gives CASRILTVGYTF.

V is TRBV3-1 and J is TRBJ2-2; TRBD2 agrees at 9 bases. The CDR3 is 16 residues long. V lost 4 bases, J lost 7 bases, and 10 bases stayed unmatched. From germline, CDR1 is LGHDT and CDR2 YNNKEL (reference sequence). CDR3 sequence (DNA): TGTGCCAGCAGCCGTGTGCCCGGGACTAGCTTCGGGGAGCTGTTTTTT. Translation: CASSRVPGTSFGELFF.

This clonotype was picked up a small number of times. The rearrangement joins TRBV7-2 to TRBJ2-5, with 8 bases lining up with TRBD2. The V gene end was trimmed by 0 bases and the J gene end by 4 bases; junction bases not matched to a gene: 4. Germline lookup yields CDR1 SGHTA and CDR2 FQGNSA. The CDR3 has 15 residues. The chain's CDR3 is CASSLAGRGGETQYF. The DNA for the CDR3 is TGTGCCAGCAGCTTAGCCGGCCGGGGGGGAGAGACCCAGTACTTC.

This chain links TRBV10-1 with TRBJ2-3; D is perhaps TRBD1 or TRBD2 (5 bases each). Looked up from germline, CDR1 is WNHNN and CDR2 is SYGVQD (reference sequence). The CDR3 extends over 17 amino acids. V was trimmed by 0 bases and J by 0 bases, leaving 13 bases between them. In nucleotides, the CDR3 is TGCGCCAGCAGTGAGTCGTCCGGGGCTCCTAGCACAGATACGCAGTATTTT. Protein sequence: CASSESSGAPSTDTQYF.

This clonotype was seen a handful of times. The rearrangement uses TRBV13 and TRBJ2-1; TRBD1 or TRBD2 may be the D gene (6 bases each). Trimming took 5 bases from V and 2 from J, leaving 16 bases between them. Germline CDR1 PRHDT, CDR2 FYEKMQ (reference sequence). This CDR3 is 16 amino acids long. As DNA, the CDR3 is TGTGCCAGCAGCCAAAGATCGGGGGCCCCCTACAATGAGCAGTTCTTC. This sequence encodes CASSQRSGAPYNEQFF.

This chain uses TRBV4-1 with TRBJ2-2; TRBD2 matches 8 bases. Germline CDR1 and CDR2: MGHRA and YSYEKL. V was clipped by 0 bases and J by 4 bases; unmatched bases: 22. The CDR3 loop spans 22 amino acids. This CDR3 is CASSQDGGFSSSGVKGTGELFF. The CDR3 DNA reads TGCGCCAGCAGCCAAGATGGGGGTTTCAGTAGTAGCGGGGTGAAGGGCACCGGGGAGCTGTTTTTT.

For the CDR3, the DNA is TGTGCCAGCAGTTCCCCTACAGTACCTAAAAACATTCAGTACTTC. Its protein product is CASSSPTVPKNIQYF. The chain joins TRBV12-3 or TRBV12-4 to TRBJ2-4; D call uncertain. The CDR3 covers 15 residues. The V end lost 4 bases, the J end lost 4 bases, and 14 bases lay between the germline ends.

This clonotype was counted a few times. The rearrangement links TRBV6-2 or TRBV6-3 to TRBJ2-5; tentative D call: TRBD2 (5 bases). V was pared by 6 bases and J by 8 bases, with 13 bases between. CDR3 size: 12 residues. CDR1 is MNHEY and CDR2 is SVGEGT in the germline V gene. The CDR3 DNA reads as TGTGCCAGCAGCCCACTAGGGCGAACCCAGTACTTC. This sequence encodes CASSPLGRTQYF.